This T cell receptor (beta chain) is from a study of blood T cells in healthy people across ages. Together with a sample-barcoded 5' primer, a J-beta primer mix was included in a second PCR lasting about 6 to 11 cycles. TCRdb called the 5' RACE reads again in MiXCR, with one record for every CDR3 protein. The data contain 700,000 to 950,000 distinct CDR3 sequences, around 40% of them singletons. The CDR3 contains 13 residues. Trimming cost V 6 bases and J 5 bases; bases outside gene matches: 4. This receptor was obtained from a woman aged 55 to 70 in good health. What was sequenced was blood. The genes are TRBV12-3 or TRBV12-4 and TRBJ2-3; 8 nucleotides match TRBD1. The CDR3 here is CASRTGVEDTQYF. The DNA of the CDR3 is TGTGCCAGCAGGACAGGGGTTGAAGATACGCAGTATTTT.